One sample yielded the 18 T cell receptor beta chains listed below, sequenced in a study of shared clonotypes between healthy human individuals (dated by TCRdb to between 2020 and 2021). CD8 naive samples were obtained by positive selection for CCR7 among CD45RO-negative cells, yielding a CD45RA+CCR7+ population from which TemRA cells were excluded. The library was prepared using the immunoSEQ multiplex PCR assay. In TCRdb, the immuneACCESS table is reduced to in-frame sequences with V and J assigned. These tables do not hold every clone; where another copy was compared, an unresolved V gene accounts for under half, and the others remain unexplained. The sample profile shows millions of clones; about 95% of them were found once. 0.9% to 1.3% of the sample goes to the ten largest clones. The sample consisted of naive CD8+ T cells sorted from blood. Read against the paper, the sample's cell subset or site label means: CD45RA+CCR7+. The receptors here all came from a young man in good health.

Only a few counts were recorded for this clone. The chain combines TRBV4-1 with TRBJ1-6; possibly TRBD1 for D (5 bases). This CDR3 has 16 amino acids. Germline V lookup: CDR1 MGHRA, CDR2 YSYEKL. V was trimmed by 0 bases and J by 9 bases, leaving 15 bases between them. CDR3 protein: CASSQEAGTGGSPLHF. The DNA for the CDR3 is TGCGCCAGCAGCCAAGAGGCTGGGACCGGAGGTTCACCCCTCCACTTT.

The chain employs TRBV13 and TRBJ2-1; no definite D call. Trimming removed 2 bases at V and 8 bases at J, with 10 bases between. Germline V lookup: CDR1 PRHDT, CDR2 FYEKMQ (reference sequence). CDR3 length equals 13 residues. CDR3: CASSLHLRDEQFF. The CDR3 coding sequence is TGTGCCAGCAGCTTACATCTTAGGGATGAGCAGTTCTTC.

The V and J genes are TRBV12-5 and TRBJ2-3, with 11 bases fitting TRBD1. The V gene end was trimmed by 6 bases and the J gene end by 5 bases; junction bases not matched to a gene: 7. CDR3 length: 15 residues. Germline CDR1 and CDR2: LGHNT and FRNRAP. The CDR3 DNA follows: TGTGCTAGTGGCCTCGGACAGGGGGCCGTAGATACGCAGTATTTT. This codes for CASGLGQGAVDTQYF. The complete variable domain, with remaining parts taken from reference TRBV12-5 and TRBJ2-3, reads DARVTQTPRHKVTEMGQEVTMRCQPILGHNTVFWYRQTMMQGLELLAYFRNRAPLDDSGMPKDRFSAEMPDATLATLKIQPSEPRDSAVYFCASGLGQGAVDTQYFGPGTRLTVL.

Concerning this clone itself: Other DNA sequences in this sample translate to the same CDR3. This chain connects TRBV5-1 to TRBJ2-7; 7 nucleotides match TRBD1. The ends lost 0 bases at V and 1 base at J; junction bases unmatched: 1. CDR1 is SGHRS, CDR2 YFSETQ, per germline. This CDR3 spans 14 amino acids. The chain's CDR3 is CASSLGDSSYEQYF. In DNA form, the CDR3 reads TGCGCCAGCAGCTTGGGGGACAGTTCCTACGAGCAGTACTTC.

The chain employs TRBV13 and TRBJ2-1; D not certain. V lost 0 bases and J lost 8, with 8 bases in between. From germline, CDR1 is PRHDT and CDR2 FYEKMQ (reference sequence). CDR3 length: 13 amino acids. For the CDR3, the DNA is TGTGCCAGCAGCTTAGGGACCCCGGATGAGCAGTTCTTC. Protein sequence: CASSLGTPDEQFF.

V and J are TRBV7-9 and TRBJ2-1; 7 bases are a match to TRBD2. Trimming cost V 2 bases and J 0 bases; bases outside gene matches: 4. Germline V gene sequence: CDR1 SEHNR, CDR2 FQNEAQ (reference sequence). The CDR3 sequence is 16 residues long. CDR3 nucleotides: TGTGCCAGCAGCTTAAAGGGCGGGAGCTCCTACAATGAGCAGTTCTTC. It encodes CASSLKGGSSYNEQFF.

This clone showed up just once. V gene TRBV5-1 combines with J gene TRBJ1-1; the match to TRBD1 covers 8 bases. The CDR3 is made up of 13 amino acids. The J segment lost 5 bases and the V segment lost 4 bases, leaving 4 bases of the junction unmatched. Per the germline V gene, CDR1 is SGHRS and CDR2 is YFSETQ. CDR3 in amino acids: CASSLWTGTEAFF. CDR3 nucleotide sequence: TGCGCCAGCAGCCTATGGACAGGGACTGAAGCTTTCTTT.

V usage is TRBV27 and J usage is TRBJ2-7, with 7 nucleotides matching TRBD1. This CDR3 region has 13 residues. Per germline, CDR1 MNHEY and CDR2 SMNVEV (reference sequence). V lost 2 bases to trimming and J lost 6 bases; unmatched junction nucleotides: 4. The CDR3 nucleotides are TGTGCCAGCAGTTTAGCGAGGGGGCTCGAGCAGTACTTC. Protein: CASSLARGLEQYF.

With regard to this clone: The CDR3 carries no conserved terminal phenylalanine or tryptophan, so it likely arises from a read error. The DNA is omitted, as the CDR3 cannot be located on it reliably, and the CDR3 follows TCRdb's listing. The chain carries TRBV9 and TRBJ1-4. CDR1 SGDLS and CDR2 YYNGEE come from the germline V gene. The CDR3 has 9 residues if both end residues are counted. CDR3 protein: CASSAPRSC.

The genes are TRBV7-8 and TRBJ2-1; D is possibly TRBD2 (5 bases). V was cut by 5 bases and J by 6 bases, with 17 bases left in between. Germline lookup yields CDR1 SGHVS and CDR2 FQNEAQ. CDR3 length: 15 residues. The CDR3 DNA reads as TGTGCCAGCAGCCCAGTCACACTGGGGAGCAATGAGCAGTTCTTC. This encodes CASSPVTLGSNEQFF.

The rearrangement joins TRBV14 to TRBJ2-2, with D possibly TRBD1 on 5 matching bases. The CDR3 has 17 amino acids. V gave up 0 bases and J gave up 2 bases, with 13 bases separating them. Germline V gives CDR1 SGHDN, CDR2 FVKESK. CDR3: CASSQEEYRLNTGELFF. The CDR3 DNA follows: TGTGCCAGCAGCCAAGAGGAGTACAGGTTAAACACCGGGGAGCTGTTTTTT. Full variable domain (remainder filled in from reference TRBV14 and TRBJ2-2): EAGVTQFPSHSVIEKGQTVTLRCDPISGHDNLYWYRRVMGKEIKFLLHFVKESKQDESGMPNNRFLAERTGGTYSTLKVQPAELEDSGVYFCASSQEEYRLNTGELFFGEGSRLTVL.

The genes are TRBV29-1 and TRBJ1-1; D possibly corresponds to TRBD1 (5 bases). Germline V gene lookup returns CDR1 SQVTM and CDR2 ANQGSEA. The CDR3 spans 13 residues. Trimming removed 5 bases at V and 4 bases at J, with 14 bases between. DNA for the CDR3: TGCAGCGTTTGGTCCGGGGGGGGCACTGAAGCTTTCTTT. Translation: CSVWSGGGTEAFF.

The rearrangement links TRBV2 to TRBJ2-7, with 9 bases fitting TRBD1. The J call may be mistaken, given a closer DNA end match to TRBJ2-1. CDR3 length: 15 amino acids. Germline CDR1 and CDR2: SNHLY and FYNNEI. CDR3 sequence reads: CASRADRGSYNEQFF. CDR3 DNA: TGTGCCAGCAGAGCGGACAGGGGCTCCTACAATGAGCAGTTCTTC.

The genes are TRBV9 and TRBJ2-7, with D tentatively TRBD2 (5 bases). Trimming removed 4 bases from V and 6 bases from J, with 17 bases in between. This CDR3 contains 14 residues. Germline-derived CDR1 and CDR2 are SGDLS and YYNGEE. In DNA form, the CDR3 reads TGTGCCAGCAGCTCCGGACTGGGTGCAAGCGAGCAGTACTTC. Translation: CASSSGLGASEQYF.

The rearrangement joins TRBV6-5 to TRBJ2-7; the match to TRBD2 covers 14 bases. The germline V gene has CDR1 MNHEY and CDR2 SVGAGI. The CDR3 loop spans 15 amino acids. Unmatched junction bases numbered 9, after V lost 7 bases and J lost 7 bases. The CDR3 DNA reads TGTGCCAGCAAGGGGACTAGCGGGAGTTGGGGAGAGCAGTACTTC. Amino acid sequence: CASKGTSGSWGEQYF.

This rearrangement joins TRBV27 to TRBJ2-3; 10 bases match TRBD1. The CDR3 runs to 17 residues. The germline gives CDR1 MNHEY, CDR2 SMNVEV (reference sequence). V was clipped by 4 bases and J by 4 bases; unmatched bases: 11. The CDR3 spells CASSSTPGQGPPDTQYF. CDR3 DNA: TGTGCCAGCAGTTCAACGCCGGGACAGGGGCCTCCAGATACGCAGTATTTT.

The rearrangement uses TRBV12-2 and TRBJ2-3; the table's D gene call, TRBD2, was not cross checked with the DNA. TRBV12-2 constitutes a pseudogene. CDR3 length equals 15 residues. The CDR3 region is CASRSGGLGTDTQYF. The CDR3 DNA sequence: TGTGCAAGTCGCTCGGGGGGCCTGGGCACAGATACGCAGTATTTT.

The rearrangement uses TRBV7-9 and TRBJ2-7; 13 positions match TRBD2. V was clipped by 0 bases and J by 3 bases; unmatched bases: 2. The CDR3 runs 16 residues. Per germline, CDR1 SEHNR and CDR2 FQNEAQ (reference sequence). The CDR3 DNA sequence: TGTGCCAGCAGCTTAGCGGGGACTAGCGGGAACTACGAGCAGTACTTC. It is translated as CASSLAGTSGNYEQYF.